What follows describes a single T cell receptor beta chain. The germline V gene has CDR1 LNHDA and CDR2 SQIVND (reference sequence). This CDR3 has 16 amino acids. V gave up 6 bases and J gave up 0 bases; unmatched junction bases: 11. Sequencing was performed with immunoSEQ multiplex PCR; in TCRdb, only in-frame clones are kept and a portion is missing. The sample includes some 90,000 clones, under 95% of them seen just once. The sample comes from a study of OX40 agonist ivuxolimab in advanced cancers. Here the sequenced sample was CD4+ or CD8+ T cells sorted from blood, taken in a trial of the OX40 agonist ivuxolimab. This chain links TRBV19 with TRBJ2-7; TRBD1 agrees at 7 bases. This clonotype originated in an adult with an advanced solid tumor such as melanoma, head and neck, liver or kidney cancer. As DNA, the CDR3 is TGTGCCAGTAGCTCCTTTTCCGGGACAGCCTCCTACGAGCAGTACTTC. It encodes CASSSFSGTASYEQYF.